This T cell receptor (beta chain) was identified during a study of T cell responses to AZD1222 COVID-19 vaccine. Study-wide results and limits: Repertoires were obtained only post-peak T cell response.

Turning to this clone: Antigen unknown.

TCRdb keeps only in-frame clones here, not all; method: immunoSEQ multiplex PCR. The profile shows roughly 130,000 clones, 85% to 90% of them singletons. V trimming: 5 bases; J trimming: 5 bases; junction bases outside the gene matches: 8. This CDR3 comprises 15 residues. The germline gives CDR1 MGHRA, CDR2 YSYEKL. The sequences come from peripheral blood, collected on day 0 of AZD1222 vaccination. The chain combines TRBV4-1 with TRBJ2-1; 8 nucleotides align to TRBD1. The TCR originated in an adult in good health. The CDR3 protein is CASSTGTDRDNEQFF. CDR3 bases: TGCGCCAGCAGCACAGGGACGGACAGGGACAATGAGCAGTTCTTC.